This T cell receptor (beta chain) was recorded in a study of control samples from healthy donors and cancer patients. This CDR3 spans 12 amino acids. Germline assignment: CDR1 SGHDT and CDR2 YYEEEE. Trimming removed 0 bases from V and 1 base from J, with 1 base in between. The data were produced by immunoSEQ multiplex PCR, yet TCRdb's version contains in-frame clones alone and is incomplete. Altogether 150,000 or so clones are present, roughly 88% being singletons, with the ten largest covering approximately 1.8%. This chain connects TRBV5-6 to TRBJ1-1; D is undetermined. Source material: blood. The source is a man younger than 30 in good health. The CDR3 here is CASSLANTEAFF. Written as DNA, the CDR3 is TGTGCCAGCAGCTTGGCGAACACTGAAGCTTTCTTT.